This TCR beta chain was identified in a study of memory CD4+ T cells and cytomegalovirus serostatus. Study findings and constraints: Each of some 67 CMV-associated TCRbeta sequences occurred in one to five individuals. CMV serostatus prediction reached median AUC about 0.95, or 0.9 with US-trained model. Suggested: most of the CMV-linked TCR signature lies in CD4+ memory cells.

Points on this clone: Its antigen is not identified.

Repertoires were generated with immunoSEQ multiplex PCR, while TCRdb's copy carries only in-frame clones and drops some. This table holds tens of thousands of clones, roughly 80% found once. Single viable CD3+CD4+CD8-CD45RO+ cells were sorted as the memory CD4+ T cells. The CDR3 consists of 15 residues. The V and J ends lost 7 bases and 2 bases, in that order; junction bases with no gene match: 7. Germline assignment: CDR1 SNHLY and CDR2 FYNNEI. Sample: memory CD4+ T cells from blood. The V gene is TRBV2, the J gene TRBJ1-5, with TRBD1 matching 8 bases. This clonotype originated in an adult in good health and CMV-seronegative. CDR3 bases: TGTGCCAGCATCCCAGACAGGGGAGGCAATCAGCCCCAGCATTTT. Amino acid sequence: CASIPDRGGNQPQHF.